A single sample is the source of the 6 T cell receptor beta chains below, sequenced in a study of blood T cell repertoires in COVID-19. Repertoires were generated with immunoSEQ multiplex PCR, while TCRdb's copy carries only in-frame clones and drops some. The table has 150,000 or so clones, more than 65% seen once. Specimen: peripheral blood. These TCRs come from a woman in her fifties or sixties with acute or convalescent COVID-19.

The chain uses TRBV10-1 and TRBJ2-1, with D possibly being TRBD2 (5 bases). V was cut by 3 bases and J by 8 bases, with 14 bases left in between. The CDR3 extends over 14 amino acids. Germline assignment: CDR1 WNHNN and CDR2 SYGVQD (reference sequence). CDR3 region: CASSESLVVYEQFF. The DNA of the CDR3 is TGCGCCAGCAGTGAATCACTAGTGGTCTATGAGCAGTTCTTC.

This rearrangement joins TRBV5-1 to TRBJ2-3; TRBD2 might be the D (6 bases). Germline assignment: CDR1 SGHRS and CDR2 YFSETQ. The V end lost 3 bases, the J end lost 0 bases, and 17 bases lay between the germline ends. The CDR3 covers 17 residues. CDR3 nucleotides: TGCGCCAGCAGCTCCCGATCCGGGACTGTTAGCACAGATACGCAGTATTTT. Amino acids: CASSSRSGTVSTDTQYF.

The rearrangement uses TRBV3-1 (or the pseudogene TRBV3-2) and TRBJ2-2; TRBD2 agrees at 11 bases. Germline CDR1 reads LGHDT; CDR2 reads YNNKEL (reference sequence). The CDR3 sequence is 15 residues long. The junction had 2 bases not matched to a gene; V was cut back by 3 bases and J by 5 bases. In nucleotides, the CDR3 is TGTGCCAGCAGCCAGACTAGCGGGAATACCGGGGAGCTGTTTTTT. This encodes CASSQTSGNTGELFF.

J is TRBJ2-1 and V is TRBV11-3, with TRBD2 identical over 10 bases. Germline assignment: CDR1 SGHNT and CDR2 YENEEA. V shed 2 bases and J 4 bases; nucleotides not matched to a gene: 2. The CDR3 consists of 15 residues. Here the CDR3 DNA reads TGTGCCAGCAGCTTATGGACTAGCGGTTACAATGAGCAGTTCTTC. Translating gives CASSLWTSGYNEQFF.

The chain employs TRBV3-1 (or the pseudogene TRBV3-2) and TRBJ2-3; 9 positions match TRBD2. Germline V gene sequence: CDR1 LGHDT, CDR2 YNNKEL (reference sequence). Trimming cost V 6 bases and J 2 bases; bases outside gene matches: 15. The CDR3 consists of 18 residues. The CDR3 here is CASSSSQGLAGITDTQYF. The CDR3, as DNA: TGTGCCAGCAGTTCAAGCCAAGGGCTAGCGGGAATCACAGATACGCAGTATTTT.

The chain carries TRBV5-8 and TRBJ1-1, with D unresolved. Germline V gene sequence: CDR1 SGHTS, CDR2 YDEGEE. V shed 4 bases and J shed 1 base, with 8 bases lying between them. This CDR3 is 13 amino acids long. In nucleotides, the CDR3 is TGTGCCAGCAGCGCTAGTAGGAACACTGAAGCTTTCTTT. Translated: CASSASRNTEAFF.